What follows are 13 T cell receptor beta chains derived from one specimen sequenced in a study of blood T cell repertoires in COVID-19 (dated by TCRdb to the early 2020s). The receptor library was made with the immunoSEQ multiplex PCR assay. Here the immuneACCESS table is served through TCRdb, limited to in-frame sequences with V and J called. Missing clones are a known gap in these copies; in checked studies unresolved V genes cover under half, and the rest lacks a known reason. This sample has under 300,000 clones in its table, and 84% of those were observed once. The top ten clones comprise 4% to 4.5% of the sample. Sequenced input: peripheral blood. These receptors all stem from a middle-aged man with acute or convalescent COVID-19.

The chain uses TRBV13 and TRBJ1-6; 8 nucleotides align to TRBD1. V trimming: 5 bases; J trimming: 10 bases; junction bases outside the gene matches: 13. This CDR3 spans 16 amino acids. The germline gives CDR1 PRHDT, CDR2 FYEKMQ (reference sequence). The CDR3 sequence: CASSTLAGQGDSPLHF. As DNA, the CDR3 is TGTGCCAGCAGCACTCTCGCCGGACAGGGAGACTCACCCCTCCACTTT.

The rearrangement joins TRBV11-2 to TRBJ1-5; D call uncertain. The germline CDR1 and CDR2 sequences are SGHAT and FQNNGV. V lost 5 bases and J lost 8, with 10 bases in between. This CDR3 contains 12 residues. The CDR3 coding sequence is TGTGCCAGCAGCCGACCCCGGGAGCCCCAGCATTTT. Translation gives CASSRPREPQHF.

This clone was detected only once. The CDR3: CASSWTGDDQPQHF. The CDR3 nucleotides read TGTGCCAGCAGCTGGACAGGGGACGATCAGCCCCAGCATTTT. The chain combines TRBV7-9 with TRBJ1-5, with 9 bases fitting TRBD1. Germline V gene lookup returns CDR1 SEHNR and CDR2 FQNEAQ (reference sequence). V lost 4 bases and J lost 5; bases outside the gene matches: 3. The length of the CDR3 is 14 residues.

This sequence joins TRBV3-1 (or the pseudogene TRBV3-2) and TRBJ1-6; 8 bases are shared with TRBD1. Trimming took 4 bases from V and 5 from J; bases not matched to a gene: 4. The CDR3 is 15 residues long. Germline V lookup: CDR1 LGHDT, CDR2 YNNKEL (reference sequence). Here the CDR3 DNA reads TGTGCCAGCAGCCTTTTGACAGGGGATAATTCACCCCTCCACTTT. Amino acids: CASSLLTGDNSPLHF.

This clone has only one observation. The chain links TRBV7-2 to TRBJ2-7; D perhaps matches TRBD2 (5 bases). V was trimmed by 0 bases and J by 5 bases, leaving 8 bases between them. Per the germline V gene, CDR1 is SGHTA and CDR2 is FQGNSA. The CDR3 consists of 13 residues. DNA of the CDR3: TGTGCCAGCAGCTTAGCGAGACTAAACGAGCAGTACTTC. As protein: CASSLARLNEQYF.

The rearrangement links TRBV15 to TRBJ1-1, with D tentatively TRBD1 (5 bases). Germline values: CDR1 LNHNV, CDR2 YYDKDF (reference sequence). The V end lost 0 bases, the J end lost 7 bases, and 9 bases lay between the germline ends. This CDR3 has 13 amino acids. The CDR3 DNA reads TGTGCCACCAGCAGAGACGGGGGTATTGAAGCTTTCTTT. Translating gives CATSRDGGIEAFF.

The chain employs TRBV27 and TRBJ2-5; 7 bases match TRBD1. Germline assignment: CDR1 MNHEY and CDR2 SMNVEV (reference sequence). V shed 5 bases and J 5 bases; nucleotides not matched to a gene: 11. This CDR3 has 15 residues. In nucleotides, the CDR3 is TGTGCCAGCAGTCCACTCGACAGGGTCGGGGAGACCCAGTACTTC. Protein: CASSPLDRVGETQYF.

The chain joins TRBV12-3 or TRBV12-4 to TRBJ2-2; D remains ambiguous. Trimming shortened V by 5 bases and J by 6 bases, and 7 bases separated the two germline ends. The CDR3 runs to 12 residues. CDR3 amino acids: CASSARSGELFF. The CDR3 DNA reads TGTGCCAGCAGTGCGCGATCCGGGGAGCTGTTTTTT.

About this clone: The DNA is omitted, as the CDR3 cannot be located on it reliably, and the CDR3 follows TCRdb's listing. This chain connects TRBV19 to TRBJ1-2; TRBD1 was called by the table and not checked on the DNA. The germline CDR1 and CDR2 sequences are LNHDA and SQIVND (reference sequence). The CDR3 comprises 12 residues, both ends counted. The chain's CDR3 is CASSNWGTGSTF.

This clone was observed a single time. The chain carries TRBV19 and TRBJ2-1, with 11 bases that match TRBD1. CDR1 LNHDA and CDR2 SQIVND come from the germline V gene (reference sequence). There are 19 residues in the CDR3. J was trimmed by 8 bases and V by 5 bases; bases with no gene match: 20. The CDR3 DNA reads TGTGCCAGTAGTGTCGAGACCCCCGGGACAGGGGGAGGGCGGCATGAGCAGTTCTTC. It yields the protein CASSVETPGTGGGRHEQFF. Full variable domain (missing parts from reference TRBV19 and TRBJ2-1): DGGITQSPKYLFRKEGQNVTLSCEQNLNHDAMYWYRQDPGQGLRLIYYSQIVNDFQKGDIAEGYSVSREKKESFPLTVTSAQKNPTAFYLCASSVETPGTGGGRHEQFFGPGTRLTVL.

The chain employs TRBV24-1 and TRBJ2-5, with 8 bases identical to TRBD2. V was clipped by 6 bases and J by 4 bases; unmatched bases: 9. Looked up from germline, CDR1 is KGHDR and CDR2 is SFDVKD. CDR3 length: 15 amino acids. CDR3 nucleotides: TGTGCCACCAGTAATCAGCGGGAGAGGTTAGAGACCCAGTACTTC. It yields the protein CATSNQRERLETQYF.

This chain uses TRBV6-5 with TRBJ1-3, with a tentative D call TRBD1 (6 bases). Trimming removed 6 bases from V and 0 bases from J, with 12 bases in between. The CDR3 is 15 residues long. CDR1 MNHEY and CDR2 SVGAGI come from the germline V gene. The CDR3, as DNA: TGTGCCAGCAGCTTCTCACAGGGCTCTGGAAACACCATATATTTT. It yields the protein CASSFSQGSGNTIYF.

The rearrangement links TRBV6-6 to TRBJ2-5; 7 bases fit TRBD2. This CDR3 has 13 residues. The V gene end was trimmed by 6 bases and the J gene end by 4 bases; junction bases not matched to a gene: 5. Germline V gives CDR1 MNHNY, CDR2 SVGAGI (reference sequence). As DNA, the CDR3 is TGTGCCAGCAGCCGCGGGGAGGGAGAGACCCAGTACTTC. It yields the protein CASSRGEGETQYF.